The rows below give T cell receptor beta chains drawn from one sample of a study of T cells after yellow fever vaccination. From the 5' RACE reads, TCRdb called clonotypes with MiXCR, one entry per CDR3 protein. The sample contains approximately 250,000 distinct CDR3 sequences, roughly 5% of which appear only once. The sequencing used CD4+ T cells sorted from PBMCs, collected on the day of the yellow fever booster vaccination. The receptor source for this set is a man aged 18 to 29 who received the YFV17D yellow fever vaccine. The CDR3 runs from the conserved cysteine through the conserved F or W. A D gene is named only where the DNA matches it firmly. Expanded clones are given a class, and other clones once, few, many or no size at all.

size: many; length: 13; V: TRBV6-5; D: NA; J: TRBJ1-2; DNA: TGTGCCAGCAGTTACTCCGGGGGTTATGGCTACACCTTC; CDR3: CASSYSGGYGYTF
size: few; length: 15; V: TRBV5-6; D: NA; J: TRBJ1-2; DNA: TGTGCCAGCAGCTTAGGGCAGGGGAAATGGAGTGGCTACACCTTC; CDR3: CASSLGQGKWSGYTF
size: many; length: 15; V: TRBV5-1; D: TRBD2; J: TRBJ2-1; DNA: TGCGCCAGCAAGCCTAGCGGGGGGGCGTTGAATGAGCAGTTCTTC; CDR3: CASKPSGGALNEQFF
size: NA; length: 16; V: TRBV18; D: NA; J: TRBJ1-1; DNA: TGTGCCAGCTCACGGACTCGGGCAGGCCAACATACTGAAGCTTTCTTT; CDR3: CASSRTRAGQHTEAFF
size: NA; length: 14; V: TRBV4-1; D: NA; J: TRBJ1-5; DNA: TGCGCCAGCAGCCAGGAAAACAGGTATCAGCCCCAGCATTTT; CDR3: CASSQENRYQPQHF
size: many; length: 14; V: TRBV4-2; D: TRBD2; J: TRBJ2-5; DNA: TGTGCCAGCAGCCAGGCATGGGAGGGAGAGACCCAGTACTTC; CDR3: CASSQAWEGETQYF
size: NA; length: 15; V: TRBV27; D: NA; J: TRBJ2-1; DNA: TGTGCCAGCAGTGATCCCGGTAGGGAGGCGAGTGAGCAGTTCTTC; CDR3: CASSDPGREASEQFF
size: few; length: 13; V: TRBV12-3/TRBV12-4; D: NA; J: TRBJ1-1; DNA: TGTGCCAGCAGTTTACAGGGGCGGGCTGAAGCTTTCTTT; CDR3: CASSLQGRAEAFF
size: few; length: 15; V: TRBV27; D: NA; J: TRBJ2-3; DNA: TGTGCCTCCCTCGGAGGGGAAGAGAGCACAGATACGCAGTATTTT; CDR3: CASLGGEESTDTQYF
size: few; length: 15; V: TRBV7-9; D: TRBD2; J: TRBJ2-1; DNA: TGTGCCAGATCAGGAGGGACTAGCAGCCTCGATGAGCAGTTCTTC; CDR3: CARSGGTSSLDEQFF
size: NA; length: 16; V: TRBV7-3; D: TRBD2; J: TRBJ2-1; DNA: TGTGCCAGCAGCTTATTGGGGACTAGCGGGGGCAATGAGCAGTTCTTC; CDR3: CASSLLGTSGGNEQFF
size: NA; length: 15; V: TRBV4-2; D: NA; J: TRBJ2-2; DNA: TGTGCCAGCAGCCCCCTGGACGGATTGACCGGGGAGCTGTTTTTT; CDR3: CASSPLDGLTGELFF
size: NA; length: 13; V: TRBV19; D: NA; J: TRBJ2-1; DNA: TGTGCCAGTACAGGGCCCTCCTACAATGAGCAGTTCTTC; CDR3: CASTGPSYNEQFF
size: NA; length: 14; V: TRBV4-1; D: TRBD1; J: TRBJ1-2; DNA: TGCGCCAGCGCCCCCGAGACAGGGCACTATGGCTACACCTTC; CDR3: CASAPETGHYGYTF
size: few; length: 16; V: TRBV21-1; D: NA; J: TRBJ1-1; DNA: TGTGCCAGCAGCAAAGGTTTACAGGAAGGAAACACTGAAGCTTTCTTT; CDR3: CASSKGLQEGNTEAFF
size: few; length: 16; V: TRBV14; D: TRBD2; J: TRBJ2-3; DNA: TGTGCCAGCAGCCCCTATAGCGGGGCTAGCACAGATACGCAGTATTTT; CDR3: CASSPYSGASTDTQYF
size: few; length: 15; V: TRBV5-6; D: TRBD1; J: TRBJ1-2; DNA: TGTGCCAGCAGCTTATACGACAGGGCGAGCTATGGCTACACCTTC; CDR3: CASSLYDRASYGYTF
size: few; length: 12; V: TRBV4-1; D: NA; J: TRBJ2-7; DNA: TGCGCCAGCAGACAGGACTCAGCCGAGCAGTACTTC; CDR3: CASRQDSAEQYF
size: NA; length: 14; V: TRBV29-1; D: NA; J: TRBJ2-1; DNA: TGCAGCGCTGACCCGGGGGCTGCCTACAATGAGCAGTTCTTC; CDR3: CSADPGAAYNEQFF
size: NA; length: 15; V: TRBV5-6; D: TRBD2; J: TRBJ2-1; DNA: TGTGCCAGCAGCCGGGGGGGCCCTTCCTACAATGAGCAGTTCTTC; CDR3: CASSRGGPSYNEQFF
size: NA; length: 10; V: TRBV7-9; D: NA; J: TRBJ1-1; DNA: TGTGCCAGCAGCCCCTGGGGAGCTTTCTTT; CDR3: CASSPWGAFF
size: few; length: 16; V: TRBV6-5; D: TRBD1; J: TRBJ1-2; DNA: TGTGCCAGCAGTTACGCCGTGGACAGGGGGGTATATGGCTACACCTTC; CDR3: CASSYAVDRGVYGYTF
size: few; length: 16; V: TRBV4-2; D: TRBD2; J: TRBJ2-7; DNA: TGTGCCAGCAGCCCGTGGACTAGCGGACGTTCTTACGAGCAGTACTTC; CDR3: CASSPWTSGRSYEQYF
size: NA; length: 16; V: TRBV7-3; D: NA; J: TRBJ2-2; DNA: TGTGCCAGCAGCTTCGGCGGTGCGATGAACACCGGGGAGCTGTTTTTT; CDR3: CASSFGGAMNTGELFF
size: few; length: 15; V: TRBV12-3/TRBV12-4; D: TRBD1; J: TRBJ1-5; DNA: TGTGCCAGCAGGAGACAGGGAATATTCAATCAGCCCCAGCATTTT; CDR3: CASRRQGIFNQPQHF
size: few; length: 20; V: TRBV12-3/TRBV12-4; D: TRBD2; J: TRBJ2-2; DNA: TGTGCCAGCAGCTTTTTCCTCGGCGGGGGGACGGGGGTACCCGCCGGGGAGCTGTTTTTT; CDR3: CASSFFLGGGTGVPAGELFF
size: many; length: 14; V: TRBV7-8; D: TRBD1; J: TRBJ2-5; DNA: TGTGCCAGCAGCTGGGACAGGGGCCATCAGACCCAGTACTTC; CDR3: CASSWDRGHQTQYF
size: many; length: 13; V: TRBV5-1; D: NA; J: TRBJ1-2; DNA: TGCGCCAGCAGCACAGGAACGAGCTATGGCTACACCTTC; CDR3: CASSTGTSYGYTF
size: NA; length: 18; V: TRBV12-3/TRBV12-4; D: TRBD1; J: TRBJ1-5; DNA: TGTGCCAGCTCTTCCCAGGGACAGGGCCCAAATAGCAATCAGCCCCAGCATTTT; CDR3: CASSSQGQGPNSNQPQHF
size: few; length: 15; V: TRBV7-2; D: NA; J: TRBJ1-2; DNA: TGTGCCAGCAGCTTACTCGGCAGAACTAACTATGGCTACACCTTC; CDR3: CASSLLGRTNYGYTF
size: many; length: 14; V: TRBV18; D: TRBD1; J: TRBJ1-1; DNA: TGTGCCAGCTCCCCTCCGGGACAGTACACTGAAGCTTTCTTT; CDR3: CASSPPGQYTEAFF
size: few; length: 12; V: TRBV12-3/TRBV12-4; D: NA; J: TRBJ2-1; DNA: TGTGCCAGCAGTTTAAGGTTTCATGAGCAGTTCTTC; CDR3: CASSLRFHEQFF
size: few; length: 17; V: TRBV7-6; D: TRBD2; J: TRBJ2-3; DNA: TGTGCCAGCAGCCGGGGACTAGCGGGAACCCGGAAGGATACGCAGTATTTT; CDR3: CASSRGLAGTRKDTQYF
size: many; length: 11; V: TRBV10-3; D: NA; J: TRBJ2-3; DNA: TGTGCCATCAGCACGGGACATACGCAGTATTTT; CDR3: CAISTGHTQYF
size: NA; length: 14; V: TRBV28; D: TRBD1; J: TRBJ1-5; DNA: TGTGCCAGCAGTTTGGGACAGCGCAATCAGCCCCAGCATTTT; CDR3: CASSLGQRNQPQHF
size: NA; length: 14; V: TRBV7-9; D: NA; J: TRBJ1-6; DNA: TGTGCCAGCAGCTCCGGGACCTTAGGTTCACCCCTCCACTTT; CDR3: CASSSGTLGSPLHF
size: many; length: 14; V: TRBV2; D: TRBD1; J: TRBJ2-5; DNA: TGTGCCAGCAGTGAAGCGGCAGGGGGAGAGACCCAGTACTTC; CDR3: CASSEAAGGETQYF
size: NA; length: 16; V: TRBV4-1; D: TRBD2; J: TRBJ2-4; DNA: TGCGCCAGCAGCCAAGGGTCTAGCGGGGGTCGGGACATTCAGTACTTC; CDR3: CASSQGSSGGRDIQYF
size: many; length: 14; V: TRBV20-1; D: TRBD2; J: TRBJ2-2; DNA: TGCAAACACCGACTAGCGGGAAACACCGGGGAGCTGTTTTTT; CDR3: CKHRLAGNTGELFF
size: few; length: 16; V: TRBV15; D: NA; J: TRBJ2-1; DNA: TGTGCCACCAGCAGGATACCGGGACTTACCGACAATGAGCAGTTCTTC; CDR3: CATSRIPGLTDNEQFF